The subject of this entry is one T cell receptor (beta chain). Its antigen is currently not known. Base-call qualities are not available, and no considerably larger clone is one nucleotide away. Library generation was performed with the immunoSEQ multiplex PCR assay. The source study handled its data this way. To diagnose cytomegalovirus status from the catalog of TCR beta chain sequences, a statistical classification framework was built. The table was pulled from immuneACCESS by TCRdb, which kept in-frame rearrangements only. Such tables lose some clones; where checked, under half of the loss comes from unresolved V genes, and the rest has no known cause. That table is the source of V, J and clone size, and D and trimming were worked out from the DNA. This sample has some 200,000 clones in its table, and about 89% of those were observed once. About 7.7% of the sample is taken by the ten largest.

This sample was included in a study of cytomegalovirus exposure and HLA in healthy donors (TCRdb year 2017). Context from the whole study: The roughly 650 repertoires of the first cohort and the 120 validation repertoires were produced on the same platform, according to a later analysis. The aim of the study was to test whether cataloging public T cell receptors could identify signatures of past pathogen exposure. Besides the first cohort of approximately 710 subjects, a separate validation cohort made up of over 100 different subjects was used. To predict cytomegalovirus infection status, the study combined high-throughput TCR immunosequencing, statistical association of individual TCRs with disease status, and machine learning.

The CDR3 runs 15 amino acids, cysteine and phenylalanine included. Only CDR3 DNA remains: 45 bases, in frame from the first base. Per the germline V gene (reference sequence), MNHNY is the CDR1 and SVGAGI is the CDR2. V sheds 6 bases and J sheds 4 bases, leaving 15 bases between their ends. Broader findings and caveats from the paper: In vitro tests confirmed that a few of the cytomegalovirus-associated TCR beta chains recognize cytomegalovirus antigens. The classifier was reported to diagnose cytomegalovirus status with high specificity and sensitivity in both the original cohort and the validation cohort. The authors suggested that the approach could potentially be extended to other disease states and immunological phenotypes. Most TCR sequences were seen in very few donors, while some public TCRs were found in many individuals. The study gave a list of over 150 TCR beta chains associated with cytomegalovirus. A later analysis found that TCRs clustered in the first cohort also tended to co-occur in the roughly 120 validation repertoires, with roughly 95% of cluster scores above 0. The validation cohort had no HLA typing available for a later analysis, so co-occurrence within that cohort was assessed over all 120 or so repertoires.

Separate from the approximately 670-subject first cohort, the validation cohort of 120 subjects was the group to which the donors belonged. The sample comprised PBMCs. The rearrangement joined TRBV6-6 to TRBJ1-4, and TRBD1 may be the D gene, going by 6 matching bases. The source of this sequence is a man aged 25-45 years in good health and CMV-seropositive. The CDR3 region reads CASSRTATFNEKLFF. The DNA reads TGTGCCAGCAGCCGGACAGCAACATTTAATGAAAAACTGTTTTTT.